The 7 T cell receptor beta chains below come from one sample, sequenced in a study of shared clonotypes between healthy human individuals. Produced via immunoSEQ multiplex PCR; TCRdb's table is partial and in-frame only. The sample consists of around 2,000,000 clones, 90% to 95% of them appearing once. Material: naive CD4+ T cells sorted from blood. Subset denoted: CD45RA+ positively selected. These receptors originate from a man aged 18 to 29 in good health.

J is TRBJ1-6 and V is TRBV7-2; 7 positions match TRBD1. The J segment lost 9 bases and the V segment lost 1 base, leaving 6 bases of the junction unmatched. The CDR3 spans 15 residues. Germline V gene sequence: CDR1 SGHTA, CDR2 FQGNSA. The CDR3 DNA reads as TGTGCCAGCAGCTTAGAGGCAGGGGGTCGTTCACCCCTCCACTTT. This translates into CASSLEAGGRSPLHF.

The CDR3 bases are TGTGCCAGCAGCTTGGGGCGGGAGGGCCCCAATGAGCAGTTCTTC. The encoded protein is CASSLGREGPNEQFF. The chain has TRBV5-4 and TRBJ2-1; TRBD2 agrees at 9 bases. The V segment lost 0 bases and the J segment 6 bases; nucleotides outside the gene matches: 4. Germline CDR1 and CDR2: SGHNT and YYREEE (reference sequence). The CDR3 has 15 residues.

This sequence joins TRBV4-1 and TRBJ2-6, with no clear D. This CDR3 region has 14 residues. Trimming removed 1 base at V and 4 bases at J, with 5 bases between. The germline V gene has CDR1 MGHRA and CDR2 YSYEKL. CDR3 nucleotide sequence: TGCGCCAGCAGCCAAGCAGGAGGGGCCAACGTCCTGACTTTC. It encodes CASSQAGGANVLTF.

This sequence joins TRBV6-1 and TRBJ1-6, with D possibly TRBD1 on 6 matching bases. This CDR3 has 16 amino acids. Germline V gene data show CDR1 as MNHNS and CDR2 as SASEGT. V shed 3 bases and J shed 2 bases, with 11 bases lying between them. The CDR3 spells CASSDEQGTYNSPLHF. The CDR3 nucleotides are TGTGCCAGCAGTGATGAACAGGGCACCTATAATTCACCCCTCCACTTT.

This clone was counted a single time. The genes are TRBV6-1 and TRBJ2-5; no definite D call. V was cut by 1 base and J by 9 bases, with 15 bases left in between. The CDR3 is 14 amino acids. From germline, CDR1 is MNHNS and CDR2 SASEGT. The CDR3 here is CASSEVNLVSSQYF. The CDR3 coding sequence is TGTGCCAGCAGTGAAGTCAACCTTGTATCGTCCCAGTACTTC.

This clone was seen just once. The gene calls are TRBV18 and TRBJ2-7; 8 bases align to TRBD2. Per the germline V gene, CDR1 is KGHSH and CDR2 is LQKENI. The CDR3 length is 14 residues. The V gene end was trimmed by 6 bases and the J gene end by 0 bases; junction bases not matched to a gene: 4. The CDR3 sequence is CASSGSGSSYEQYF. The CDR3 DNA follows: TGTGCCAGCTCCGGGAGCGGGAGCTCCTACGAGCAGTACTTC.

The V call is TRBV30, the J call TRBJ2-5; no definite D call. The V gene's germline CDR1 is GTSNPN and CDR2 SVGIG (reference sequence). Deletions cut 0 bases from V and 2 bases from J, with 19 bases between. The CDR3 spans 17 residues. The CDR3 nucleotides read TGTGCCTGGAGTGTATCCATGGCGGTCCTCCTTCAAGAGACCCAGTACTTC. This gives the protein CAWSVSMAVLLQETQYF.